The rows below give T cell receptor beta chains drawn from one sample of a study of Ad26.COV2.S vaccination and SARS-CoV-2 variants. Some clones are missing from TCRdb's copy, which holds only in-frame ones; the method was immunoSEQ multiplex PCR. Altogether about 450,000 clones are present, roughly 87% being singletons, with the ten largest covering over 2.5%. Sequenced here: peripheral blood, sampled in a trial of Ad26.COV2.S vaccine versus placebo. These receptors were obtained from a person aged 18-65 years who received the Ad26.COV2.S COVID-19 vaccine or a placebo. The CDR3 runs from the conserved cysteine through the conserved F or W. Fields, in order: V gene, J gene, CDR3 protein.

V: TRBV5-1
J: TRBJ1-6
CDR3: CASSLVPRGNSPLHF

V: TRBV6-5
J: TRBJ2-1
CDR3: CASSYGPLRNEQFF

V: TRBV7-9
J: TRBJ1-2
CDR3: CASSLRGSGYTF

V: TRBV7-2
J: TRBJ1-6
CDR3: CASSFQGGSPLHF

V: TRBV12-3/TRBV12-4
J: TRBJ2-3
CDR3: CASSFPSGITQYF

V: TRBV30
J: TRBJ2-3
CDR3: CAWRRGGLDTQYF

V: TRBV5-1
J: TRBJ2-5
CDR3: CASSGGTSGTKETQYF

V: TRBV12-3/TRBV12-4
J: TRBJ1-1
CDR3: CASRQGLNTEAFF

V: TRBV18
J: TRBJ1-1
CDR3: CASSPPRANPLNTEAFF

V: TRBV28
J: TRBJ1-5
CDR3: CASSLGTGNQPQHF

V: TRBV27
J: TRBJ2-2
CDR3: CASSLLGENTGELFF

V: TRBV6-5
J: TRBJ1-4
CDR3: CASSYSGVVYEKLFF

V: TRBV19
J: TRBJ2-6
CDR3: CASSSFGQVATSGANVLTF

V: TRBV10-3
J: TRBJ1-1
CDR3: CAISGGGTEAFF

V: TRBV6-6
J: TRBJ1-2
CDR3: CASSYSGQGNYGYTF

V: TRBV7-9
J: TRBJ2-2
CDR3: CASSVAGRANTGELFF

V: TRBV7-9
J: TRBJ2-3
CDR3: CASSLLRDGTDTQYF

V: TRBV3-1/TRBV3-2
J: TRBJ1-4
CDR3: CASSQPQGNKATNEKLFF

V: TRBV18
J: TRBJ1-5
CDR3: CASSTGYSNQPQHF

V: TRBV19
J: TRBJ1-5
CDR3: CASSRRGQGNQPQHF

V: TRBV4-3
J: TRBJ1-2
CDR3: CASSQVGSGLHGYTF

V: TRBV7-8
J: TRBJ1-2
CDR3: CASSPGHSNYGYTF

V: TRBV6-6
J: TRBJ2-1
CDR3: CASSRLAGPPRDEQFF

V: TRBV2
J: TRBJ2-5
CDR3: CASSEETAQETQYF

V: TRBV2
J: TRBJ2-2
CDR3: CASSELSGNTGELFF

V: TRBV5-5
J: TRBJ1-3
CDR3: CASSLGPEGNTIYF

V: TRBV7-2
J: TRBJ2-7
CDR3: CASSFILVGGEQYF

V: TRBV29-1
J: TRBJ2-3
CDR3: CSVDRGTDTQYF

V: TRBV24-1
J: TRBJ2-5
CDR3: CATSDAYRGNQETQYF

V: TRBV7-2
J: TRBJ2-1
CDR3: CASSLPRKGLNEQFF

V: TRBV7-2
J: TRBJ1-5
CDR3: CASSEFPRTYSNQPQHF

V: TRBV27
J: TRBJ1-6
CDR3: CASSFRTGARQGNSPLHF

V: TRBV4-3
J: TRBJ1-2
CDR3: CASSLGDPTAGYGYTF

V: TRBV4-1
J: TRBJ1-2
CDR3: CASSQEVGASGYGYTF

V: TRBV30
J: TRBJ2-1
CDR3: CAWSVRREGRNHEQFF

V: TRBV9
J: TRBJ1-3
CDR3: CASSESPGNTIYF

V: TRBV18
J: TRBJ1-6
CDR3: CATSRDGGDSPLHF

V: TRBV18
J: TRBJ2-4
CDR3: CASSPRMGGVNQQGNIQYF

V: TRBV2
J: TRBJ2-2
CDR3: CASSGETSRAGELFF

V: TRBV7-9
J: TRBJ2-1
CDR3: CASSSFAPGEQFF

V: TRBV18
J: TRBJ1-4
CDR3: CASSPSWTGLHEKLFF

V: TRBV9
J: TRBJ1-2
CDR3: CASRGQGLRGYTF

V: TRBV7-9
J: TRBJ1-4
CDR3: CASSRTNEKLFF

V: TRBV4-2
J: TRBJ1-5
CDR3: CASSQEQGAQQPQHF

V: TRBV6-6
J: TRBJ1-2
CDR3: CASSITAGGGYTF